What follows are 31 T cell receptor beta chains derived from one specimen sequenced in a study of blood T cell repertoires in COVID-19 (dated by TCRdb to 2020 to 2022). The library relied on the immunoSEQ multiplex PCR assay. TCRdb provides this immuneACCESS table in a form limited to in-frame rearrangements. Some clones are lacking; in checked studies, under half of them reflect an unresolved V gene, and why the rest are absent is not known. Recorded for this sample are roughly 350,000 clones; approximately 92% of them occurred a single time. Together, the top ten hold 15% to 20% of the sample. Sequencing was performed on PBMCs or T cells enriched from blood (not recorded which). Source of these receptors: a woman aged 25 to 45 who had recovered from COVID-19.

The chain employs TRBV5-1 and TRBJ2-3; D perhaps matches TRBD2 (6 bases). The length of the CDR3 is 14 residues. V shed 0 bases and J shed 6 bases, with 11 bases lying between them. The V gene's germline CDR1 is SGHRS and CDR2 YFSETQ. This CDR3 reads CASSLVGRGDTQYF. CDR3 nucleotides: TGCGCCAGCAGCTTGGTCGGGAGAGGGGATACGCAGTATTTT.

The CDR3 region is CASSNGQTEAFF. The CDR3 coding sequence is TGTGCCAGCAGCAACGGACAGACTGAAGCTTTCTTT. This chain uses TRBV7-9 with TRBJ1-1; a weak D match, TRBD1 (6 bases). The germline V gene has CDR1 SEHNR and CDR2 FQNEAQ (reference sequence). CDR3 size: 12 residues. V was cut by 5 bases and J by 5 bases, with 9 bases left in between.

The chain uses TRBV28 and TRBJ1-2; TRBD1 matches 11 bases. CDR1 is MDHEN and CDR2 is SYDVKM in the germline V gene. Trimming removed 4 bases from V and 8 bases from J; junction bases left unmatched: 6. CDR3 length: 14 residues. The CDR3 loop is CASSSTGQGGGYTF. The DNA for the CDR3 is TGTGCCAGCAGTTCGACGGGACAGGGGGGCGGCTACACCTTC.

CDR3: CASSPPQGIYGYTF. CDR3 nucleotide sequence: TGTGCCAGCAGCCCCCCTCAGGGTATCTATGGCTACACCTTC. The V and J genes are TRBV28 and TRBJ1-2, with D possibly matching TRBD1 (5 bases). The germline V gene encodes CDR1 MDHEN and CDR2 SYDVKM. The CDR3 length is 14 residues. Trimming removed 6 bases from V and 4 bases from J, with 15 bases in between.

Here the CDR3 DNA reads TGTGCCAGCAGTTATAGGACAGGGTACCACAATGAGCAGTTCTTC. Its translation is CASSYRTGYHNEQFF. J is TRBJ2-1 and V is TRBV6-5, with 8 bases fitting TRBD1. The CDR3 runs to 15 residues. Per the germline V gene, CDR1 is MNHEY and CDR2 is SVGAGI. J gave up 5 bases and V 3 bases, and 6 bases lay outside the gene matches.

The chain links TRBV2 to TRBJ2-7, with 7 bases that match TRBD1. Per the germline V gene, CDR1 is SNHLY and CDR2 is FYNNEI. The junction had 15 bases not matched to a gene; V was cut back by 8 bases and J by 2 bases. This CDR3 region has 16 residues. The CDR3: CASGRDRRVGAYEQYF. Written as DNA, the CDR3 is TGTGCCAGCGGCCGGGACAGAAGGGTAGGGGCCTACGAGCAGTACTTC.

V usage is TRBV5-1 and J usage is TRBJ1-3; D gene uncertain. The CDR3 length is 13 residues. Trimming stripped 2 bases from V and 0 bases from J, with 3 bases between. Per germline, CDR1 SGHRS and CDR2 YFSETQ. CDR3 in DNA: TGCGCCAGCAGCTTCAACTCTGGAAACACCATATATTTT. Amino acid sequence: CASSFNSGNTIYF. Combining the CDR3 with reference TRBV5-1 and TRBJ1-3 gives the whole variable domain KAGVTQTPRYLIKTRGQQVTLSCSPISGHRSVSWYQQTPGQGLQFLFEYFSETQRNKGNFPGRFSGRQFSNSRSEMNVSTLELGDSALYLCASSFNSGNTIYFGEGSWLTVV.

The chain employs TRBV28 and TRBJ1-2; D remains ambiguous. The CDR3 spans 14 residues. V was shortened by 6 bases and J by 1 base, with 12 bases between the two germline ends. Germline CDR1 reads MDHEN; CDR2 reads SYDVKM. The CDR3 DNA sequence: TGTGCCAGCAGGCCGCCAGGTGATAACTATGGCTACACCTTC. Translation: CASRPPGDNYGYTF.

The chain combines TRBV5-5 with TRBJ2-3; TRBD2 agrees at 9 bases. V shed 2 bases, J shed 2 bases, and the junction held 3 bases outside the gene matches. Germline CDR1 reads SGHKS; CDR2 reads YYEKEE (reference sequence). There are 15 residues in the CDR3. DNA for the CDR3: TGTGCCAGCAGCTTCGGGACTAGCCTCACAGATACGCAGTATTTT. Translated, it gives CASSFGTSLTDTQYF.

The rearrangement uses TRBV12-5 and TRBJ2-1, with 11 bases aligning to TRBD2. The CDR3 contains 16 residues. V lost 0 bases and J lost 9; bases outside the gene matches: 7. The germline V gene has CDR1 LGHNT and CDR2 FRNRAP. The CDR3 region is CASGLVLTSGGGEQFF. The CDR3 DNA follows: TGTGCTAGTGGTTTGGTACTAACTAGCGGGGGAGGTGAGCAGTTCTTC.

V and J are TRBV14 and TRBJ2-1; D perhaps matches TRBD2 (5 bases). Germline values: CDR1 SGHDN, CDR2 FVKESK. CDR3 length: 16 residues. With 0 bases removed from V and 4 bases from J, the gap between germline ends came to 13 bases. CDR3 region: CASSQEASTQYNEQFF. The CDR3 region has the DNA TGTGCCAGCAGCCAAGAAGCTAGCACCCAATACAATGAGCAGTTCTTC.

This clone showed up just once. The chain couples TRBV7-2 to TRBJ2-2; D gene uncertain. V was cut by 1 base and J by 0 bases, with 9 bases left in between. The germline gives CDR1 SGHTA, CDR2 FQGNSA. The CDR3 length is 16 residues. As DNA, the CDR3 is TGTGCCAGCAGCTTAGTTGCGATCGCGAACACCGGGGAGCTGTTTTTT. This encodes CASSLVAIANTGELFF.

This CDR3 reads CASRRRSNTGELFF. The CDR3 bases are TGTGCCAGCAGGCGGCGCTCGAACACCGGGGAGCTGTTTTTT. This sequence joins TRBV6-6 and TRBJ2-2, with unresolved D. Germline-derived CDR1 and CDR2 are MNHNY and SVGAGI (reference sequence). With 6 bases removed from V and 0 bases from J, the gap between germline ends came to 8 bases. The length of the CDR3 is 14 residues.

The rearrangement joins TRBV28 to TRBJ1-2; possible D gene TRBD1, 5 bases. V was clipped by 2 bases and J by 7 bases, with 8 bases between them. The CDR3 is made up of 12 amino acids. Germline V gene data show CDR1 as MDHEN and CDR2 as SYDVKM. The CDR3 protein is CASSLGGGGYTF. The CDR3 region has the DNA TGTGCCAGCAGTTTAGGGGGAGGTGGCTACACCTTC.

The rearrangement joins TRBV7-3 to TRBJ2-5; 8 bases line up with TRBD2. V gave up 3 bases and J gave up 3 bases; unmatched junction bases: 9. The germline V gene has CDR1 SGHTA and CDR2 FQGTGA. The CDR3 sequence is 16 residues long. The CDR3 loop reads CASSFAGTRWEETQYF. As DNA, the CDR3 is TGTGCCAGCAGCTTTGCCGGGACTAGGTGGGAAGAGACCCAGTACTTC.

The genes are TRBV21-1 and TRBJ2-7; the D call in the table, TRBD2, was not verified against the DNA. TRBV21-1 is tagged as a pseudogene. The CDR3 runs 14 residues. The DNA of the CDR3 is TGTGCCAGCAGCAAAAAGTCGGGAGGGATCGAGCAGTACTTC. This sequence encodes CASSKKSGGIEQYF.

The chain recombines TRBV3-1 (or the pseudogene TRBV3-2) with TRBJ2-2, with TRBD2 matching over 11 bases. J was trimmed by 1 base and V by 3 bases; bases with no gene match: 13. This CDR3 has 20 amino acids. CDR1 and CDR2 (germline): LGHDT, YNNKEL (reference sequence). The DNA of the CDR3 is TGTGCCAGCAGCCATTCTCCCGGGACTAGCGGAGACTGGAACACCGGGGAGCTGTTTTTT. This encodes CASSHSPGTSGDWNTGELFF.

This clone was counted a single time. This chain links TRBV18 with TRBJ1-6; 8 bases map to TRBD1. Germline assignment: CDR1 KGHSH and CDR2 LQKENI. This CDR3 has 14 residues. J was trimmed by 7 bases and V by 3 bases; bases with no gene match: 2. The CDR3 is CASSPRDRNSPLHF. The CDR3 DNA is TGTGCCAGCTCACCCCGGGACAGGAATTCACCCCTCCACTTT.

The chain links TRBV27 to TRBJ2-3; TRBD2 matches at 12 bases. The CDR3 runs to 14 residues. V was clipped by 7 bases and J by 6 bases; unmatched bases: 5. Germline V gives CDR1 MNHEY, CDR2 SMNVEV (reference sequence). The CDR3 region has the DNA TGTGCCAGCACCTTGACTAGCGGGAGTGATACGCAGTATTTT. Translating it yields CASTLTSGSDTQYF.

The genes are TRBV7-6 and TRBJ2-2; 12 nucleotides line up with TRBD2. Per germline, CDR1 SGHVS and CDR2 FNYEAQ. The CDR3 consists of 16 residues. J gave up 4 bases and V 5 bases, and 5 bases lay outside the gene matches. CDR3 bases: TGTGCCAGCAGCACTACTAGCGGGGGGTCCACCGGGGAGCTGTTTTTT. As protein: CASSTTSGGSTGELFF.

This chain links TRBV6-5 with TRBJ2-1; 13 positions match TRBD2. The trim removed 10 bases at V and 8 bases at J, leaving 5 bases unmatched. This CDR3 spans 13 amino acids. Germline-derived CDR1 and CDR2 are MNHEY and SVGAGI. CDR3 loop: CATKTSGGYEQFF. CDR3 sequence (DNA): TGTGCCACCAAGACTAGCGGGGGGTATGAGCAGTTCTTC.

This rearrangement joins TRBV6-5 to TRBJ1-5; 9 bases are a match to TRBD1. Germline values: CDR1 MNHEY, CDR2 SVGAGI. Trimming removed 5 bases from V and 6 bases from J; junction bases left unmatched: 8. The CDR3 contains 15 residues. The CDR3 loop reads CASSTGTGISQPQHF. CDR3 nucleotide sequence: TGTGCCAGCAGTACCGGGACAGGGATCAGTCAGCCCCAGCATTTT.

The chain uses TRBV5-1 and TRBJ2-7, with TRBD1 matching over 9 bases. The CDR3 extends over 15 amino acids. V was clipped by 1 base and J by 4 bases; unmatched bases: 6. Germline-derived CDR1 and CDR2 are SGHRS and YFSETQ. This CDR3 reads CASSLSGTGKYEQYF. The CDR3 coding sequence is TGCGCCAGCAGCTTGTCCGGGACAGGGAAATACGAGCAGTACTTC.

The chain couples TRBV2 to TRBJ2-7; possible D gene TRBD1, 5 bases. Germline loops: CDR1 SNHLY, CDR2 FYNNEI. Between the trimmed V and J ends, which lost 4 bases and 5 bases, there was a span of 12 bases. The CDR3 is 13 residues long. This CDR3 reads CASSGQGSHEQYF. The CDR3 DNA reads as TGTGCCAGCAGTGGGCAGGGTTCCCACGAGCAGTACTTC.

The table lists this clone with a count of one. The chain is built from TRBV28 and TRBJ1-4; D remains ambiguous. The V gene's germline CDR1 is MDHEN and CDR2 SYDVKM. Trimming took off 4 bases at V and 8 bases at J, with 8 bases between the two ends. The CDR3 has 12 residues. The CDR3 region is CASSWRGEKLFF. The CDR3 DNA follows: TGTGCCAGCAGTTGGAGAGGGGAAAAACTGTTTTTT.

The chain combines TRBV5-4 with TRBJ2-2, with 7 bases identical to TRBD2. This CDR3 has 15 residues. Germline loops: CDR1 SGHNT, CDR2 YYREEE (reference sequence). Trimming cost V 3 bases and J 4 bases; bases outside gene matches: 6. The CDR3 DNA reads as TGTGCCAGCAGCTCGGGACTAACCCCCACCGGGGAGCTGTTTTTT. Its translation is CASSSGLTPTGELFF. The variable domain in full, completed from reference TRBV5-4 and TRBJ2-2, reads ETGVTQSPTHLIKTRGQQVTLRCSSQSGHNTVSWYQQALGQGPQFIFQYYREEENGRGNFPPRFSGLQFPNYSSELNVNALELDDSALYLCASSSGLTPTGELFFGEGSRLTVL.

The chain couples TRBV6-6 to TRBJ1-1; 10 bases agree with TRBD1. V lost 4 bases to trimming and J lost 1 base; unmatched junction nucleotides: 3. From germline, CDR1 is MNHNY and CDR2 SVGAGI (reference sequence). The CDR3 is 15 residues long. In nucleotides, the CDR3 is TGTGCCAGCAGTTTCGGACAGGGGGGGAACACTGAAGCTTTCTTT. Its translation: CASSFGQGGNTEAFF.

Details on this clone: This specimen includes other DNA sequences encoding the same CDR3. The chain couples TRBV4-1 to TRBJ1-2; the match to TRBD1 covers 7 bases. Trimming removed 1 base from V and 4 bases from J; junction bases left unmatched: 0. The CDR3 runs 13 residues. Germline V gene lookup returns CDR1 MGHRA and CDR2 YSYEKL. The CDR3 sequence: CASSQGQGYGYTF. DNA of the CDR3: TGCGCCAGCAGCCAAGGACAGGGCTATGGCTACACCTTC.

This chain's CDR3 is CASSTRQGPLGEAFF. CDR3 DNA: TGTGCCAGCAGCACAAGACAGGGGCCCTTGGGGGAAGCTTTCTTT. The chain uses TRBV11-2 and TRBJ1-1; the match to TRBD1 covers 8 bases. This CDR3 is 15 amino acids long. V trimming: 5 bases; J trimming: 8 bases; junction bases outside the gene matches: 13. Germline V gene data show CDR1 as SGHAT and CDR2 as FQNNGV.

V is TRBV6-5 and J is TRBJ1-2; D uncertain. V shed 6 bases and J shed 0 bases, with 11 bases lying between them. Germline V gene data show CDR1 as MNHEY and CDR2 as SVGAGI. The CDR3 contains 14 residues. The CDR3 sequence is CASSLVTTNYGYTF. The CDR3 coding sequence is TGTGCCAGCAGCCTGGTCACAACTAACTATGGCTACACCTTC.

The V gene is TRBV28, the J gene TRBJ1-2; no clear D. The CDR3 has 17 amino acids. Between the trimmed V and J ends, which lost 1 base and 1 base, there was a span of 16 bases. Germline assignment: CDR1 MDHEN and CDR2 SYDVKM. This chain's CDR3 is CASSLSPTDRLNYGYTF. CDR3 DNA sequence: TGTGCCAGCAGTTTATCCCCCACAGACCGCCTTAACTATGGCTACACCTTC.